This T cell receptor beta chain stems from a study of cytomegalovirus exposure and HLA in healthy donors. Across the whole study: The 120 validation repertoires, a later analysis reported, used the same platform as the approximately 730 repertoires from the first cohort.

Sequencing was performed with immunoSEQ multiplex PCR; in TCRdb, only in-frame clones are kept and a portion is missing. This sample carries under 95,000 clones, roughly 94% of them seen once, and the ten largest clones take roughly 3.3%. The source of this sequence is a young woman in good health and CMV-seropositive. The sample taken for sequencing was PBMCs.

The chain's CDR3 is CSAKTGGTEAFF. The CDR3 nucleotides read TGCAGCGCCAAAACGGGGGGCACTGAAGCTTTCTTT. The V and J genes are TRBV29-1 and TRBJ1-1; D is perhaps TRBD1 (5 bases). The V end was cut by 7 bases, the J end by 4 bases, with 13 bases between. The length of the CDR3 is 12 residues. In germline, CDR1 is SQVTM, CDR2 ANQGSEA.